The rows below give T cell receptor beta chains drawn from one sample of a study of radiation and T cells in renal cell carcinoma. Using immunoSEQ multiplex PCR, the repertoire was profiled, and TCRdb retains in-frame clones only, with some absent. The data hold around 81,000 clones, with 85% observed a single time. Source: blood, taken from a patient whose treatment included radiotherapy and nephrectomy. Receptor source: a man in his fifties or sixties with renal cell carcinoma. CDR3s include the opening cysteine and the closing phenylalanine or tryptophan. The D gene is left open where the match is weak. A row's size may be missing; if present it is once, few, many or a size class.

length | J | size | D | V | CDR3 | DNA
13 | TRBJ2-7 | . | . | TRBV29-1 | CSVAKGKAREQYF | TGCAGCGTTGCGAAGGGAAAGGCGCGGGAGCAGTACTTC
16 | TRBJ2-1 | . | . | TRBV11-1 | CASSFGAVSSYNEQFF | TGTGCCAGCAGCTTTGGGGCAGTTAGCTCCTACAATGAGCAGTTCTTC
18 | TRBJ1-5 | . | TRBD1 | TRBV28 | CASSPPPRGQYSNQPQHF | TGTGCCAGCAGTCCCCCCCCAAGGGGACAGTATAGCAATCAGCCCCAGCATTTT
15 | TRBJ1-1 | . | TRBD1 | TRBV5-4 | CASSRTGQANTEAFF | TGTGCCAGCAGCCGAACTGGACAGGCGAACACTGAAGCTTTCTTT
17 | TRBJ2-3 | . | . | TRBV30 | CAWSAGQQYPSTDTQYF | TGTGCCTGGAGTGCGGGGCAGCAGTATCCTTCCACAGATACGCAGTATTTT
18 | TRBJ2-3 | . | TRBD2 | TRBV7-8 | CASSSRSGLAGPTDTQYF | TGTGCCAGCAGCTCCCGATCGGGACTAGCGGGACCCACAGATACGCAGTATTTT
16 | TRBJ1-6 | . | . | TRBV5-8 | CASSFPSAVYNSPLHF | TGTGCCAGCAGTTTCCCGTCTGCTGTTTATAATTCACCCCTCCACTTT
15 | TRBJ1-1 | . | . | TRBV9 | CASSLSGRENTEAFF | TGTGCCAGCAGCCTCAGCGGCAGGGAGAACACTGAAGCTTTCTTT
15 | TRBJ2-5 | once | . | TRBV25-1 | CASSETSGGLETQYF | TGTGCCAGCAGTGAGACGTCCGGGGGCTTGGAGACCCAGTACTTC
15 | TRBJ2-7 | . | . | TRBV11-3 | CASSLSADTTYEQYF | TGTGCCAGCAGCCTCTCGGCAGACACTACCTACGAGCAGTACTTC
15 | TRBJ2-7 | . | TRBD2 | TRBV28 | CASSLRTSGIIEQYF | TGTGCCAGCAGTTTACGGACTAGCGGGATTATCGAGCAGTACTTC
14 | TRBJ2-7 | . | . | TRBV6-6 | CASSYAGGLHEQYF | TGTGCCAGCAGTTACGCAGGGGGGCTCCACGAGCAGTACTTC
17 | TRBJ2-1 | . | TRBD2 | TRBV9 | CASSDRVGLAGYNEQFF | TGTGCCAGCAGCGATAGAGTCGGACTAGCGGGATACAATGAGCAGTTCTTC
15 | TRBJ2-7 | . | TRBD2 | TRBV2 | CASSGGAGGADEQYF | TGTGCCAGCAGTGGTGGAGCGGGGGGCGCGGACGAGCAGTACTTC
13 | TRBJ1-1 | . | . | TRBV12-5 | CASGFGLNTEAFF | TGTGCTAGTGGTTTTGGATTGAACACTGAAGCTTTCTTT
12 | TRBJ1-1 | . | . | TRBV6-5 | CASTEENTEAFF | TGTGCCAGCACCGAAGAGAACACTGAAGCTTTCTTT
11 | TRBJ2-7 | . | . | TRBV4-2 | CASRGRLEQYF | TGTGCCAGCAGGGGCAGACTCGAGCAGTACTTC
11 | TRBJ2-4 | once | . | TRBV6-6 | CASVSGYIQYF | TGTGCCAGCGTTTCCGGGTACATTCAGTACTTC
15 | TRBJ2-1 | . | TRBD1 | TRBV18 | CASSPGDRRYNEQFF | TGTGCCAGCTCACCCGGGGACAGGCGTTACAATGAGCAGTTCTTC
12 | TRBJ1-1 | few | . | TRBV28 | CASSRGVTEAFF | TGTGCCAGCAGTCGGGGCGTCACTGAAGCTTTCTTT
14 | TRBJ2-7 | . | TRBD1 | TRBV19 | CASSPRTGEGEQYF | TGTGCCAGTAGTCCGCGGACAGGGGAAGGGGAGCAGTACTTC
13 | TRBJ1-4 | . | . | TRBV15 | CATSRSQMEKLFF | TGTGCCACCAGCCGGAGTCAAATGGAAAAACTGTTTTTT
15 | TRBJ2-3 | . | . | TRBV5-1 | CASSLVPGPTDTQYF | TGCGCCAGCAGCTTGGTTCCGGGGCCGACAGATACGCAGTATTTT
16 | TRBJ2-6 | . | . | TRBV25-1 | CASSSVAVSGANVLTF | TGTGCCAGCAGCTCAGTGGCCGTCTCTGGGGCCAACGTCCTGACTTTC
14 | TRBJ2-1 | . | TRBD1 | TRBV7-9 | CASSRDRLHNEQFF | TGTGCCAGCAGCCGGGACAGACTCCACAATGAGCAGTTCTTC